This TCR beta chain was captured in a study of radiation and T cells in renal cell carcinoma. V lost 3 bases to trimming and J lost 2 bases, with 7 bases between them. This CDR3 contains 13 residues. Germline V CDR1 and CDR2: SNHLY, FYNNEI. The time point is: blood 2 weeks post-SBRT. Treatment reported: 15 Gy SBRT to primary tumor, nephrectomy 4 weeks later. This clone was counted between two and nine times. The protocol was immunoSEQ multiplex PCR, while the TCRdb copy is restricted to in-frame clones and leaves out a portion. Of about 120,000 clones listed, approximately 75% are singletons. The sample here was blood, taken from a patient whose treatment included radiotherapy and nephrectomy. The rearrangement uses TRBV2 and TRBJ1-2; D unclear. The source of this sequence is a woman aged 55-70 years with renal cell carcinoma. CDR3 in DNA: TGTGCCAGCAGTGAGAGTGTGAACTATGGCTACACCTTC. Amino acids: CASSESVNYGYTF.